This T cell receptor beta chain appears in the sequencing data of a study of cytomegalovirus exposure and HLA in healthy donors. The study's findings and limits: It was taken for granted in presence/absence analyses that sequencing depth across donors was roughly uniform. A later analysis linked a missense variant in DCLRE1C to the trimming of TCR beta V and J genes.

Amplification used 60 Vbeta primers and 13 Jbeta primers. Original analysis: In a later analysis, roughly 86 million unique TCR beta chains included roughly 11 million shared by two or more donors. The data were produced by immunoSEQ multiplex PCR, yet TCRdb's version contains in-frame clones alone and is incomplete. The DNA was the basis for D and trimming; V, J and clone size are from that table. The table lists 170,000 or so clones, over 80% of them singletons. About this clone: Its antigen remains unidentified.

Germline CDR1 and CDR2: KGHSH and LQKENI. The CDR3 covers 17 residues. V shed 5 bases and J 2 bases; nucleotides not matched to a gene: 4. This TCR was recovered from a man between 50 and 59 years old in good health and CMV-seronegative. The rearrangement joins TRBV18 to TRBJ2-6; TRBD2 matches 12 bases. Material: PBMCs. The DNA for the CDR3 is TGTGCCAGCTCAAGACTAGCGGGAGACACTGGGGCCAACGTCCTGACTTTC. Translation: CASSRLAGDTGANVLTF. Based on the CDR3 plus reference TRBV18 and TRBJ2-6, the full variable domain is NAGVMQNPRHLVRRRGQEARLRCSPMKGHSHVYWYRQLPEEGLKFMVYLQKENIIDESGMPKERFSAEFPKEGPSILRIQQVVRGDSAAYFCASSRLAGDTGANVLTFGAGSRLTVL.